This T cell receptor (beta chain) was observed in a study of CD8 T cells in Susac syndrome. Broader study findings: Clonal expansion was not seen in any Susac syndrome CD4+ T cell repertoire.

In contrast to the negatively isolated CD8+ and CD4+ T cells, TEMRA cells were FACS-enriched. Worth noting for this clonotype: As yet, its antigen is unknown.

The CDR3 sequence is 14 residues long. V lost 6 bases and J 1 base, leaving 15 bases between the germline ends. Germline lookup yields CDR1 DFQATT and CDR2 SNEGSKA (reference sequence). Reverse transcription used roughly 0.5 to 1 ug RNA and random hexamers. One entry per CDR3 protein, called by TCRdb with MiXCR from the immunoSEQ multiplex PCR reads. The sample carries 200,000 to 300,000 distinct CDR3 sequences, approximately 95% recorded once. This TCR came from a human donor with Susac syndrome. The J gene is TRBJ1-1, the V gene TRBV20-1; possibly TRBD1 for D (5 bases). The sequencing sample was made of CD4+ T cells from PBMCs. CDR3 protein: CSATAAGKNTEAFF. The CDR3 DNA sequence: TGCAGTGCCACCGCGGCAGGGAAGAACACTGAAGCTTTCTTT.